The sequence of this T cell receptor (beta chain) was determined in a study of T-cell memory formation after mild COVID-19. V lost 5 bases to trimming and J lost 6 bases; unmatched junction nucleotides: 3. This CDR3 has 13 residues. Germline CDR1 reads LNHDA; CDR2 reads SQIVND (reference sequence). In TCRdb, the 5' RACE reads were re-called with MiXCR into one record per CDR3 protein. The sample lists 310,000 or so distinct CDR3 sequences, 15% occurring once. This TCR derives from a man in his late teens or twenties who had mild COVID-19 (a few samples of this study predate the infection). Cell type and time point are not known. The sample was PBMCs or a T cell subset sorted from them (not recorded which). V gene TRBV19 combines with J gene TRBJ1-4; 7 nucleotides line up with TRBD1. CDR3 in amino acids: CASSPQGHEKLFF. CDR3 in DNA: TGTGCCAGTAGTCCACAGGGGCATGAAAAACTGTTTTTT.